This TCR beta chain came from a study of blood T cell repertoires in COVID-19. Trimming removed 5 bases at V and 6 bases at J, with 16 bases between. The germline gives CDR1 LNHDA, CDR2 SQIVND (reference sequence). The CDR3 is 15 residues long. TCRdb's table, derived via immunoSEQ multiplex PCR, lists solely in-frame clones and lacks some. The sample contains 100,000 to 150,000 clones, roughly 92% of which appear only once. The sequence was collected from a man aged 50 to 60 with COVID-19, enrolled during active disease. This chain connects TRBV19 to TRBJ2-2; D call uncertain. Input material: peripheral blood. The CDR3: CASSYLGIVAGELFF. The CDR3 DNA reads TGTGCCAGTAGTTACCTAGGAATAGTTGCCGGGGAGCTGTTTTTT.